The TCR beta chain under discussion was sequenced for a study of CD8+CD57+ T cells in acquired aplastic anemia. Study-wide context: Quantities of DNA derived from sorted CD4+ and CD8+ cells averaged roughly 3.4 ug.

The sequenced patients had an expansion of CD8+CD57+ cells seen by flow cytometry. The blood sampling took place in patients who had so far received no therapy. The length of the CDR3 is 15 residues. Germline V gene data show CDR1 as SEHNR and CDR2 as FQNEAQ (reference sequence). V lost 1 base and J lost 5; bases outside the gene matches: 6. Genomic DNA, serving as template, underwent TCR beta VDJ and CDR3 profiling. TCRdb reprocessed the reads with MiXCR, giving one entry per CDR3 protein. The sample yields around 170,000 distinct CDR3 sequences, around half seen once. Findings and limits, study-wide: Patients and controls had in common fewer than 30 CD8+ CDR3 sequences. Between the patient and control groups, CD8+ Simpson's diversity did not differ significantly.

In the case of this clonotype: Its specificity is not known.

This TCR was sampled from a human donor with aplastic anemia. The chain recombines TRBV7-9 with TRBJ2-7, with 9 bases matching TRBD1. What was sequenced was sorted CD4+, CD8+, or CD8+CD57+ T cells (not recorded which) from PBMCs. CDR3: CASSLGTGVKNEQYV. Written as DNA, the CDR3 is TGTGCCAGCAGCTTAGGGACAGGGGTTAAGAACGAGCAGTACGTC.